Below, 19 T cell receptor beta chains from the same sample are listed, as sequenced in a study of T cells after yellow fever vaccination. TCRdb processed the 5' RACE reads anew with MiXCR; each CDR3 protein has one entry. The data contain approximately 510,000 distinct CDR3 sequences, 21% of them singletons. This material consisted of PBMCs, taken less than 25 days after the first yellow fever vaccination. All receptors derive from a young man who received the YFV17D yellow fever vaccine.

This clonotype was picked up many times. The rearrangement joins TRBV10-3 to TRBJ1-1, with D unclear. Germline-derived CDR1 and CDR2 are ENHRY and SYGVKD. V lost 4 bases, J lost 1 base, and 10 bases lay in between. The CDR3 is 14 residues long. The CDR3 nucleotides are TGTGCCATCAGTGGAAGGGAGGGGAACACTGAAGCTTTCTTT. Its protein product is CAISGREGNTEAFF.

The chain has TRBV12-3 or TRBV12-4 and TRBJ1-3; tentatively, D is TRBD1 (5 bases). The CDR3 totals 14 residues. Deletions cut 7 bases from V and 4 bases from J, with 14 bases between. As DNA, the CDR3 is TGTGCCAGCAACCCGGGACTCCTGGGAAACACCATATATTTT. It is translated as CASNPGLLGNTIYF.

In its sample, this clonotype was seen a few times. The chain links TRBV5-6 to TRBJ1-2; D remains ambiguous. This CDR3 has 14 amino acids. CDR1 SGHDT and CDR2 YYEEEE come from the germline V gene. Trimming removed 2 bases from V and 4 bases from J, with 12 bases in between. The CDR3 sequence is CASSFGTQSYGYTF. For the CDR3, the DNA is TGTGCCAGCAGCTTCGGTACGCAGAGCTATGGCTACACCTTC.

The chain couples TRBV6-5 to TRBJ2-3; D gene unclear. The CDR3 extends over 13 amino acids. The germline CDR1 and CDR2 sequences are MNHEY and SVGAGI. The V end lost 2 bases, the J end lost 4 bases, and 7 bases lay between the germline ends. The chain's CDR3 is CASSYDVADTQYF. DNA of the CDR3: TGTGCCAGCAGTTACGACGTTGCAGATACGCAGTATTTT.

This rearrangement joins TRBV7-8 to TRBJ1-2, with D maybe TRBD1 (6 bases). Germline V lookup: CDR1 SGHVS, CDR2 FQNEAQ. This CDR3 spans 14 amino acids. Trimming stripped 1 base from V and 4 bases from J, with 10 bases between. In DNA form, the CDR3 reads TGTGCCAGCAGCTTAGGGGGGCTAGGCTATGGCTACACCTTC. Translation: CASSLGGLGYGYTF. Full variable domain (outside the CDR3, taken from reference TRBV7-8 and TRBJ1-2): GAGVSQSPRYKVAKRGQDVALRCDPISGHVSLFWYQQALGQGPEFLTYFQNEAQLDKSGLPSDRFFAERPEGSVSTLKIQRTQQEDSAVYLCASSLGGLGYGYTFGSGTRLTVV.

This clonotype was seen only a few times. This chain connects TRBV12-3 or TRBV12-4 to TRBJ2-1; D not resolved. V was pared by 11 bases and J by 8 bases, with 13 bases between. This CDR3 is built from 11 residues. The CDR3 region has the DNA TGTGCCTCGCTTTCTCGTCATGAGCAGTTCTTC. Amino acid sequence: CASLSRHEQFF.

This clonotype was recorded a few times. The rearrangement joins TRBV7-6 to TRBJ2-7; 11 positions match TRBD2. The V segment lost 0 bases and the J segment 2 bases; nucleotides outside the gene matches: 6. The CDR3 is made up of 17 amino acids. Germline-derived CDR1 and CDR2 are SGHVS and FNYEAQ. The CDR3 DNA reads TGTGCCAGCAGCTTAGCGCTAGCGGGGGGCCAGACCTACGAGCAGTACTTC. This encodes CASSLALAGGQTYEQYF.

The chain links TRBV7-9 to TRBJ1-1; the match to TRBD1 covers 11 bases. J lost 7 bases, V lost 5 bases, and 6 bases had no gene match. Germline CDR1 SEHNR, CDR2 FQNEAQ (reference sequence). The CDR3 sequence is 14 residues long. CDR3 sequence reads: CASSPGQGAIEAFF. Written as DNA, the CDR3 is TGTGCCAGCAGCCCCGGACAGGGGGCTATTGAAGCTTTCTTT.

This clonotype occurred many times. The chain recombines TRBV5-1 with TRBJ2-3; TRBD1 might be the D (5 bases). CDR1 SGHRS and CDR2 YFSETQ come from the germline V gene. The length of the CDR3 is 16 residues. The V and J ends lost 0 bases and 0 bases respectively, with 11 bases between them. The CDR3 region is CASSLGGSTSTDTQYF. The DNA of the CDR3 is TGCGCCAGCAGCTTGGGGGGCTCAACTAGCACAGATACGCAGTATTTT.

V is TRBV6-5 and J is TRBJ2-2; no reliable D call. V gave up 2 bases and J gave up 0 bases, with 10 bases separating them. The CDR3 is made up of 16 amino acids. Germline V gene sequence: CDR1 MNHEY, CDR2 SVGAGI. The CDR3 sequence is CASSYQESANTGELFF. CDR3 bases: TGTGCCAGCAGTTACCAGGAATCAGCGAACACCGGGGAGCTGTTTTTT.

This clonotype was recorded a few times. The V and J genes are TRBV9 and TRBJ2-1; D might be TRBD1 (5 bases). The CDR3 extends over 15 amino acids. V was cut by 1 base and J by 0 bases, with 8 bases left in between. From germline, CDR1 is SGDLS and CDR2 YYNGEE. The CDR3 sequence is CASSVLGDSYNEQFF. The CDR3 DNA reads TGTGCCAGCAGCGTATTAGGGGACTCCTACAATGAGCAGTTCTTC.

The J gene is TRBJ2-2, the V gene TRBV28; a weak D match, TRBD1 (6 bases). The CDR3 consists of 16 residues. CDR1 is MDHEN, CDR2 SYDVKM, per germline. Trimming took 8 bases from V and 5 from J, leaving 21 bases between them. The CDR3 loop reads CASVTAVQGRTGELFF. The CDR3 nucleotides read TGTGCCAGCGTTACCGCCGTACAGGGACGGACCGGGGAGCTGTTTTTT.

V usage is TRBV3-1 and J usage is TRBJ2-2, with TRBD2 identical over 15 bases. The ends lost 4 bases at V and 6 bases at J; junction bases unmatched: 6. This CDR3 is built from 17 residues. From germline, CDR1 is LGHDT and CDR2 YNNKEL (reference sequence). The DNA of the CDR3 is TGTGCCAGCAGCCGGAGGACTAGCGGGGGGGCCCCCGGGGAGCTGTTTTTT. This sequence encodes CASSRRTSGGAPGELFF.

This clonotype was found a few times. The chain is built from TRBV25-1 and TRBJ2-2; the D is unclear. V shed 11 bases and J shed 6 bases, with 13 bases lying between them. There are 12 residues in the CDR3. Germline V gene sequence: CDR1 MGHDK, CDR2 SYGVNS. Here the CDR3 DNA reads TGTGCCTACGGCCTCCGGGCCGGGGAGCTGTTTTTT. Amino acids: CAYGLRAGELFF.

J is TRBJ2-1 and V is TRBV19; D is ambiguous. With 10 bases removed from V and 5 bases from J, the gap between germline ends came to 6 bases. Germline lookup yields CDR1 LNHDA and CDR2 SQIVND (reference sequence). This CDR3 is built from 10 residues. The CDR3 region has the DNA TGTGCCACTGGGGACAATGAGCAGTTCTTC. It translates to CATGDNEQFF.

The sample holds a few counts of this clonotype. The chain combines TRBV4-2 with TRBJ1-5; TRBD1 aligns across 8 bases. This CDR3 is built from 16 residues. CDR1 and CDR2 (germline): LGHNA, YNFKEQ. The V gene end was trimmed by 3 bases and the J gene end by 0 bases; junction bases not matched to a gene: 4. The CDR3 DNA reads as TGTGCCAGCAGCCAGCTGGGACAGGATAGCAATCAGCCCCAGCATTTT. Translated: CASSQLGQDSNQPQHF.

The chain has TRBV12-3 or TRBV12-4 and TRBJ1-2; D is uncertain. V lost 4 bases and J lost 4, with 10 bases in between. The CDR3 totals 13 residues. CDR3 residues: CASSSRAPYGYTF. CDR3 DNA: TGTGCCAGCAGTTCGCGGGCTCCCTATGGCTACACCTTC.

The chain is built from TRBV20-1 and TRBJ1-1; D uncertain. This CDR3 is built from 14 residues. CDR1 and CDR2 (germline): DFQATT, SNEGSKA (reference sequence). Trimming removed 3 bases at V and 2 bases at J, with 13 bases between. This CDR3 reads CSARVHELNTEAFF. In DNA, the CDR3 is TGCAGTGCTAGGGTACACGAGCTTAACACTGAAGCTTTCTTT.

A few counts support this clonotype. The rearrangement uses TRBV6-5 and TRBJ2-1, with D unclear. Looked up from germline, CDR1 is MNHEY and CDR2 is SVGAGI. V lost 4 bases and J lost 0, with 13 bases in between. The CDR3 is made up of 16 amino acids. The CDR3 bases are TGTGCCAGCAGTTTACCGGACGGTAGCTCCTACAATGAGCAGTTCTTC. Encoded protein: CASSLPDGSSYNEQFF.